These 26 T cell receptor beta chains came from one sample sequenced in a study of response to subunit inactivated influenza vaccine. TCRdb reprocessed the RT-PCR reads via MiXCR and lists one record per CDR3 protein. The table lists approximately 500,000 distinct CDR3 sequences, 13% to 15% of them singletons. Sequencing used PBMCs from blood, obtained 12 days after vaccination. The source is a man over 45 who received an inactivated influenza vaccine.

A few counts support this clonotype. This chain joins TRBV13 and TRBJ1-3; no clear D gene. Trimming removed 0 bases from V and 3 bases from J, with 12 bases in between. The CDR3 totals 16 residues. The V gene's germline CDR1 is PRHDT and CDR2 FYEKMQ (reference sequence). The CDR3 region has the DNA TGTGCCAGCAGCTTAGGCCGTGGGGTCGTTGGAAACACCATATATTTT. Amino acid sequence: CASSLGRGVVGNTIYF.

In its sample, this clonotype was seen a few times. The V gene is TRBV15, the J gene TRBJ2-1, with D perhaps TRBD1 or TRBD2 (5 bases each). Looked up from germline, CDR1 is LNHNV and CDR2 is YYDKDF (reference sequence). Between the trimmed V and J ends, which lost 8 bases and 4 bases, there was a span of 18 bases. The length of the CDR3 is 15 residues. The CDR3 DNA is TGTGCCACCCAATATTCCCGGGGCTATTACAATGAGCAGTTCTTC. Translating gives CATQYSRGYYNEQFF.

The sample holds a few counts of this clonotype. This chain uses TRBV4-1 with TRBJ2-1, with unresolved D. V gave up 2 bases and J gave up 7 bases, with 21 bases separating them. CDR3 length: 17 amino acids. Germline CDR1 and CDR2: MGHRA and YSYEKL. DNA of the CDR3: TGCGCCAGCAGCCAAAGTATGCGCCAGTTGCAGTGGAATGAGCAGTTCTTC. This translates into CASSQSMRQLQWNEQFF.

The V gene is TRBV7-9, the J gene TRBJ2-1; TRBD2 matches 11 bases. The CDR3 covers 15 residues. After removal of 4 bases from V and 6 bases from J, the junction contained 5 bases not matched to a gene. Per germline, CDR1 SEHNR and CDR2 FQNEAQ (reference sequence). CDR3 coding DNA: TGTGCCAGCAGCTCTAGACTAGCGGGAAGCAATGAGCAGTTCTTC. This gives the protein CASSSRLAGSNEQFF.

The rearrangement uses TRBV4-3 and TRBJ2-3; 10 positions match TRBD1. CDR1 is LGHNA and CDR2 is YSLEER in the germline V gene. This CDR3 spans 15 amino acids. Germline trimming cut 4 bases from V and 3 bases from J; bases unmatched to any gene: 4. CDR3: CASSRGQGDTDTQYF. As DNA, the CDR3 is TGCGCCAGCAGCCGAGGACAGGGGGATACAGATACGCAGTATTTT.

This clonotype was seen a handful of times. The chain joins TRBV12-3 or TRBV12-4 to TRBJ2-7; TRBD1 aligns across 11 bases. The J segment lost 4 bases and the V segment lost 4 bases, leaving 9 bases of the junction unmatched. This CDR3 has 16 amino acids. The CDR3 here is CASSYPGTGGKYEQYF. Here the CDR3 DNA reads TGTGCCAGCAGTTACCCCGGGACAGGGGGGAAGTACGAGCAGTACTTC.

The V gene is TRBV6-1, the J gene TRBJ1-1, with D possibly being TRBD1 (5 bases). Germline V lookup: CDR1 MNHNS, CDR2 SASEGT. With 8 bases removed from V and 4 bases from J, the gap between germline ends came to 17 bases. The CDR3 is 14 residues long. The DNA for the CDR3 is TGTGCCAGCGGCCCCCCGGGTAGGGGCACTGAAGCTTTCTTT. Amino acid sequence: CASGPPGRGTEAFF.

The sample holds a few counts of this clonotype. The genes are TRBV7-3 and TRBJ2-1, with 10 bases aligning to TRBD2. CDR3 length equals 19 residues. Germline V gene lookup returns CDR1 SGHTA and CDR2 FQGTGA. The V and J ends lost 5 bases and 0 bases, in that order; junction bases with no gene match: 13. The CDR3 nucleotides are TGTGCCAGCAGCCCGGGGACTAGCGCGAGATACTTCTCCTACAATGAGCAGTTCTTC. Translated, it gives CASSPGTSARYFSYNEQFF.

This clonotype appeared a few times. The genes are TRBV18 and TRBJ2-3; 11 bases are shared with TRBD2. V lost 1 base to trimming and J lost 2 bases; unmatched junction nucleotides: 2. Germline V gene sequence: CDR1 KGHSH, CDR2 LQKENI. CDR3 length equals 16 residues. In DNA, the CDR3 is TGTGCCAGCTCACCACTACTAGCGGGGGACACAGATACGCAGTATTTT. Its translation is CASSPLLAGDTDTQYF.

This clonotype has a handful of counts. The chain uses TRBV19 and TRBJ2-1; possibly TRBD2 for D (6 bases). Germline V gives CDR1 LNHDA, CDR2 SQIVND (reference sequence). This CDR3 has 14 residues. Trimming shortened V by 7 bases and J by 4 bases, and 14 bases separated the two germline ends. The DNA for the CDR3 is TGTGCCAGTACTACGGTGGGGGGATACAATGAGCAGTTCTTC. It is translated as CASTTVGGYNEQFF.

This clonotype was found a few times. This chain joins TRBV6-1 and TRBJ1-3, with 8 bases matching TRBD1. The ends lost 5 bases at V and 4 bases at J; junction bases unmatched: 19. Germline CDR1 reads MNHNS; CDR2 reads SASEGT. The CDR3 contains 19 residues. The CDR3 nucleotides read TGTGCCAGCAGTACCATAGCCGGGACAGGATTTATCACGGGAAACACCATATATTTT. Protein product: CASSTIAGTGFITGNTIYF.

This clonotype appeared a few times. V is TRBV7-9 and J is TRBJ2-3; perhaps TRBD1 as D (5 bases). V gave up 2 bases and J gave up 4 bases, with 13 bases separating them. Germline assignment: CDR1 SEHNR and CDR2 FQNEAQ (reference sequence). The CDR3 sequence is 15 residues long. This chain's CDR3 is CASSLIWTTPDTQYF. The CDR3 DNA follows: TGTGCCAGCAGCTTAATTTGGACAACGCCAGATACGCAGTATTTT. The whole variable domain, remainder taken from reference TRBV7-9 and TRBJ2-3, is DTGVSQNPRHKITKRGQNVTFRCDPISEHNRLYWYRQTLGQGPEFLTYFQNEAQLEKSRLLSDRFSAERPKGSFSTLEIQRTEQGDSAMYLCASSLIWTTPDTQYFGPGTRLTVL.

This clonotype appeared a few times. This sequence joins TRBV12-3 or TRBV12-4 and TRBJ2-6; D unclear. There are 13 residues in the CDR3. V shed 7 bases and J shed 10 bases, with 14 bases lying between them. The CDR3 bases are TGTGCCAGCACCCCTAAATTCGTAAACGTCCTGACTTTC. Amino acids: CASTPKFVNVLTF.

The table lists this clonotype with a few counts. The chain links TRBV3-1 to TRBJ2-2; no firm D call. The germline V gene has CDR1 LGHDT and CDR2 YNNKEL (reference sequence). The ends were cut back, 1 base at V and 1 base at J, with 16 bases in the middle. The CDR3 length is 18 residues. The CDR3 protein is CASSQGSVRILNTGELFF. Written as DNA, the CDR3 is TGTGCCAGCAGCCAAGGAAGCGTACGAATTCTGAACACCGGGGAGCTGTTTTTT.

This clonotype was observed a few times. V and J are TRBV4-1 and TRBJ1-1; perhaps TRBD1 as D (5 bases). V lost 1 base and J 5 bases, leaving 11 bases between the germline ends. The CDR3 is made up of 14 amino acids. Per the germline V gene, CDR1 is MGHRA and CDR2 is YSYEKL. CDR3 residues: CASSQAGLGTEAFF. CDR3 DNA: TGCGCCAGCAGCCAAGCAGGGTTAGGGACTGAAGCTTTCTTT.

This clonotype turned up a few times. The chain employs TRBV20-1 and TRBJ1-5; D possibly corresponds to TRBD1 (6 bases). Germline CDR1 DFQATT, CDR2 SNEGSKA (reference sequence). V was trimmed by 2 bases and J by 0 bases, leaving 26 bases between them. The CDR3 has 20 residues. Written as DNA, the CDR3 is TGCAGTGCTAGACCACCAAGTCGGTTCGGACAGCACCATAGCAATCAGCCCCAGCATTTT. Its protein product is CSARPPSRFGQHHSNQPQHF.

This chain joins TRBV15 and TRBJ2-3; 8 bases map to TRBD1. CDR3 length: 16 residues. V shed 1 base and J 6 bases; nucleotides not matched to a gene: 9. Germline V CDR1 and CDR2: LNHNV, YYDKDF (reference sequence). The chain's CDR3 is CATSRAPGGPGDTQYF. The CDR3 DNA is TGTGCCACCAGCAGAGCCCCAGGGGGCCCCGGGGATACGCAGTATTTT. The variable domain in full, with the rest retrieved from reference TRBV15 and TRBJ2-3, is DAMVIQNPRYQVTQFGKPVTLSCSQTLNHNVMYWYQQKSSQAPKLLFHYYDKDFNNEADTPDNFQSRRPNTSFCFLDIRSPGLGDTAMYLCATSRAPGGPGDTQYFGPGTRLTVL.

This clonotype has a handful of counts. The chain couples TRBV24-1 to TRBJ2-2; no reliable D call. The CDR3 covers 15 residues. Trimming cost V 1 base and J 4 bases, with 9 bases left between them. Germline V lookup: CDR1 KGHDR, CDR2 SFDVKD. The CDR3 sequence is CATSDLSSSTGELFF. CDR3 bases: TGTGCCACCAGTGATTTAAGCAGTTCCACCGGGGAGCTGTTTTTT.

The chain combines TRBV20-1 with TRBJ2-1, with 7 bases matching TRBD1. With 0 bases clipped from V and 3 bases from J, the junction kept 5 bases outside the gene matches. Germline values: CDR1 DFQATT, CDR2 SNEGSKA (reference sequence). The CDR3 consists of 15 residues. CDR3 sequence (DNA): TGCAGTGCTAGAGATCCGACAGGGTACTACAATGAGCAGTTCTTC. The encoded protein is CSARDPTGYYNEQFF.

This clonotype has ten or more counts. J is TRBJ1-5 and V is TRBV28; 8 positions agree with TRBD1. This CDR3 contains 16 residues. Unmatched junction bases numbered 7, after V lost 3 bases and J lost 3 bases. In germline, CDR1 is MDHEN, CDR2 SYDVKM. The CDR3 spells CASSFRQGLVNQPQHF. The CDR3 DNA follows: TGTGCCAGCAGTTTTAGACAGGGGCTAGTCAATCAGCCCCAGCATTTT.

This clonotype was seen a handful of times. This chain links TRBV5-1 with TRBJ2-7; TRBD2 matches at 8 bases. V gave up 3 bases and J gave up 3 bases; unmatched junction bases: 5. CDR1 and CDR2 from the germline V gene are SGHRS and YFSETQ. The CDR3 sequence is 14 residues long. CDR3 in amino acids: CASSSLSGGYEQYF. The DNA of the CDR3 is TGCGCCAGCAGCTCTCTCAGCGGGGGCTACGAGCAGTACTTC.

This sequence joins TRBV7-8 and TRBJ2-2; D is uncertain. Germline lookup yields CDR1 SGHVS and CDR2 FQNEAQ. The CDR3 has 13 residues. Trimming stripped 6 bases from V and 4 bases from J, with 9 bases between. The CDR3 coding sequence is TGTGCCAGCAGAGGTGCCGGCACCGGGGAGCTGTTTTTT. It translates to CASRGAGTGELFF.

This clonotype appeared a few times. The chain links TRBV29-1 to TRBJ2-2; TRBD2 aligns across 7 bases. Germline V lookup: CDR1 SQVTM, CDR2 ANQGSEA. CDR3 size: 14 residues. The trim removed 4 bases at V and 5 bases at J, leaving 7 bases unmatched. CDR3: CSVVTGGLTGELFF. In DNA form, the CDR3 reads TGCAGCGTTGTAACGGGGGGATTGACCGGGGAGCTGTTTTTT.

The V call is TRBV9, the J call TRBJ2-1; 8 bases match TRBD2. Germline CDR1 reads SGDLS; CDR2 reads YYNGEE. CDR3 length: 16 amino acids. The ends lost 0 bases at V and 0 bases at J; junction bases unmatched: 2. As DNA, the CDR3 is TGTGCCAGCAGCGTAGGCGGGACTAGCTCCTACAATGAGCAGTTCTTC. Protein product: CASSVGGTSSYNEQFF.

This clonotype was found a few times. The gene calls are TRBV20-1 and TRBJ2-1; D not resolved. Germline-derived CDR1 and CDR2 are DFQATT and SNEGSKA (reference sequence). This CDR3 has 11 amino acids. V gave up 5 bases and J gave up 8 bases, with 10 bases separating them. The CDR3 region is CSAPWVYEQFF. The CDR3 DNA sequence: TGCAGTGCTCCGTGGGTCTATGAGCAGTTCTTC.

This clonotype has a count of ten or more. The chain uses TRBV28 and TRBJ2-1; 7 bases are a match to TRBD1. With V trimmed by 8 bases and J by 4 bases, 14 bases remained unmatched. Germline V gene lookup returns CDR1 MDHEN and CDR2 SYDVKM. The CDR3 spans 16 residues. CDR3 region: CASVPTVGGLYNEQFF. In DNA, the CDR3 is TGTGCCAGCGTACCAACGGTAGGGGGCTTGTACAATGAGCAGTTCTTC.